This TCR beta chain was sequenced during a study of T cells in Graves' hyperthyroidism and ophthalmopathy. Points from the study as a whole: The model forecast ophthalmopathy, anticipating it by a median approximately 6.1 months before onset.

This clonotype has at least ten counts. Its target is unknown. CDR1 LGHDT and CDR2 YNNKEL come from the germline V gene (reference sequence). Trimming took off 1 base at V and 7 bases at J, with 10 bases between the two ends. CDR3 size: 13 residues. TCR beta CDR3 regions were amplified from RNA transcripts. The HTBI primer set served for first-round RT-PCR of the TCR CDR3. Using its own MiXCR run on the multiplex PCR reads, TCRdb lists one record per CDR3 protein. Of under 400,000 distinct CDR3 sequences in the sample, 25% were seen once. More than 9.5 ml fresh peripheral blood yielded the PBMCs. Sequenced: blood. The gene calls are TRBV3-1 and TRBJ1-1; no clear D gene. The sequence came from a man aged 50 to 60 with Graves' hyperthyroidism. CDR3 amino acids: CASSQGRKVEAFF. In nucleotides, the CDR3 is TGTGCCAGCAGCCAAGGCCGGAAGGTTGAAGCTTTCTTT.